This T cell receptor (beta chain) stems from a study of T cells in Graves' hyperthyroidism and ophthalmopathy. Regarding the study as a whole: Ophthalmopathy was distinguished from stable hyperthyroidism by 13 V-J signatures. Most clonotypes that expanded in the thyroid above 0.001 also showed up in blood.

The source material, RNA transcripts, was used to amplify TCR beta CDR3 regions. First-round RT-PCR targeting the TCR CDR3 was performed with the HTBI primer set. TCRdb itself ran the multiplex PCR reads through MiXCR, one entry per CDR3 protein. The sample carries under 550,000 distinct CDR3 sequences, just under 20% recorded once. About this clonotype itself: Its specificity is unknown.

Patients were excluded for uncontrolled infection, other autoimmune disease, pregnancy or lactation. Trimming stripped 4 bases from V and 6 bases from J, with 12 bases between. This CDR3 spans 14 amino acids. The germline CDR1 and CDR2 sequences are MGHRA and YSYEKL. Sequencing was carried out using blood. The V call is TRBV4-1, the J call TRBJ2-2; D remains unclear. The receptor was derived from a man aged 40-55 years with Graves' ophthalmopathy. CDR3 bases: TGCGCCAGCAGCCTCCCCGGTCGGCCCGGGGAGCTGTTTTTT. It translates to CASSLPGRPGELFF.